This TCR beta chain was sequenced for a study of blood T cells in healthy people across ages. CDR3 size: 13 residues. From germline, CDR1 is DFQATT and CDR2 SNEGSKA (reference sequence). Trimming cost V 6 bases and J 5 bases, with 16 bases left between them. For the second PCR, which ran for roughly 6 to 11 cycles, a sample-barcoded 5' primer and a J-beta primer mix were used. Each cDNA molecule was tagged by a template-switch adaptor with 12 random nucleotides. TCRdb processed the 5' RACE reads anew with MiXCR; each CDR3 protein has one entry. The table lists hundreds of thousands of distinct CDR3 sequences, approximately 30% of them singletons. The amount of total RNA extracted per sample was at least 5.5 micrograms. Ten or more counts support this clonotype. No antigen is known for it. Study-wide results and limits: Diversity figures based on one million T cells were deemed too low. CMV status of donors was not determined, possibly confounding expanded clonotype changes.

The TCR was taken from a woman older than 75 in good health. J is TRBJ2-5 and V is TRBV20-1; D is perhaps TRBD1 (5 bases). The material sequenced was blood. CDR3 in amino acids: CSAPGRGWETQYF. In DNA form, the CDR3 reads TGCAGTGCCCCTGGAAGGGGTTGGGAGACCCAGTACTTC.